Listed below are T cell receptor beta chains from one sample, sequenced in a study of CD8 T cells in ankylosing spondylitis. TCRdb re-called the 5' RACE reads through MiXCR, storing one row per CDR3 protein. The sample includes 250,000 to 400,000 distinct CDR3 sequences, approximately 10% of them seen just once. The sequenced sample was blood, either unsorted or a sorted T cell fraction (not recorded which). Receptors were obtained from a female donor with ankylosing spondylitis or in good health (not recorded which). CDR3s include the opening cysteine and the closing phenylalanine or tryptophan. The D gene is left open where the match is weak. Only some rows state a clone size, as once, few, many or a class for expanded clones.

d_call cdr3_length j_call v_call clone_size cdr3_aa cdr3_nt
TRBD2 14 TRBJ2-1 TRBV5-1 few CASSIATSGREQFF TGCGCCAGCAGCATTGCTACTAGCGGGAGGGAGCAGTTCTTC
NA 12 TRBJ2-7 TRBV10-2 many CASGTSRGEQYF TGCGCCAGCGGGACATCACGGGGCGAGCAGTACTTC
NA 13 TRBJ2-7 TRBV10-3 few CAISETGIYEQYF TGTGCCATCAGTGAAACGGGGATATACGAGCAGTACTTC
NA 14 TRBJ1-3 TRBV20-1 many CSARSYRAGNTIYF TGCAGTGCTAGAAGCTACAGGGCCGGAAACACCATATATTTT
NA 13 TRBJ2-5 TRBV28 many CASTWGEGETQYF TGTGCCAGCACCTGGGGCGAGGGGGAGACCCAGTACTTC
TRBD1 17 TRBJ1-3 TRBV7-9 many CASSRPGGSTSGNTIYF TGTGCCAGCAGCCGCCCAGGGGGGTCTACCTCTGGAAACACCATATATTTT
NA 16 TRBJ2-1 TRBV14 NA CASSPPGESSYNEQFF TGTGCCAGCAGCCCCCCTGGAGAAAGCTCCTACAATGAGCAGTTCTTC
TRBD2 14 TRBJ2-3 TRBV10-3 NA CAIRRTSETDTQYF TGTGCCATCAGGAGGACTAGCGAGACAGATACGCAGTATTTT
NA 13 TRBJ1-1 TRBV10-3 many CAITREPYTEAFF TGTGCCATCACCAGGGAACCTTACACTGAAGCTTTCTTT
NA 15 TRBJ2-2 TRBV7-9 few CASSLQGLNTGELFF TGTGCCAGCAGCTTACAGGGGTTGAACACCGGGGAGCTGTTTTTT
TRBD1 13 TRBJ2-7 TRBV7-9 few CASSGDRPYEQYF TGTGCCAGCAGCGGGGACAGGCCCTACGAGCAGTACTTC
TRBD2 17 TRBJ2-7 TRBV5-1 many CASSLGASGRSSYEQYF TGCGCCAGCAGCTTGGGGGCTAGCGGAAGAAGCTCCTACGAGCAGTACTTC
TRBD2 16 TRBJ2-7 TRBV5-1 NA CASSLESGGISYEQYF TGCGCCAGCAGCTTGGAATCGGGGGGGATCTCCTACGAGCAGTACTTC
NA 14 TRBJ2-1 TRBV28 many CASRGSFRDNEQFF TGTGCCAGCAGGGGTTCCTTCCGCGACAATGAGCAGTTCTTC
TRBD1 14 TRBJ1-1 TRBV5-1 many CASSPGTGLDEAFF TGCGCCAGCAGCCCCGGGACAGGGTTGGACGAGGCTTTCTTT
NA 15 TRBJ2-2 TRBV28 many CASGYRHEGTGELFF TGTGCCAGCGGCTACAGGCACGAGGGCACCGGGGAGCTGTTTTTT
NA 11 TRBJ2-6 TRBV20-1 many CSATGANVLTF TGCAGTGCTACAGGAGCCAACGTCCTGACTTTC
NA 14 TRBJ2-7 TRBV12-3/TRBV12-4 many CASSPSGGTYEQYF TGTGCCAGCAGCCCTTCTGGGGGAACCTACGAGCAGTACTTC
NA 11 TRBJ2-2 TRBV28 NA CASSALRELFF TGTGCCAGCAGTGCCTTAAGGGAGCTGTTTTTT
NA 15 TRBJ1-1 TRBV10-3 many CAINRRVGMNTEAFF TGTGCCATCAACAGGAGGGTGGGTATGAACACTGAAGCTTTCTTT
TRBD2 15 TRBJ2-7 TRBV20-1 few CSAGKPGLVIYEQYF TGCAGTGCTGGTAAACCGGGACTAGTAATATACGAGCAGTACTTC
NA 15 TRBJ2-3 TRBV10-3 NA CAISEYAGVADTQYF TGTGCCATCAGTGAATATGCAGGGGTAGCAGATACGCAGTATTTT
NA 16 TRBJ2-2 TRBV20-1 many CSARVVGHTSAGELFF TGCAGTGCTAGAGTGGTCGGTCACACCAGCGCCGGGGAGCTGTTTTTT
TRBD1 15 TRBJ2-7 TRBV6-5 many CASSTTGTGLSEQYF TGTGCCAGCAGTACTACCGGGACAGGGTTGAGCGAGCAGTACTTC
TRBD2 15 TRBJ2-1 TRBV20-1 many CSASLLAGGFNEQFF TGCAGTGCTTCTTTACTAGCGGGAGGGTTCAATGAGCAGTTCTTC
TRBD2 17 TRBJ2-2 TRBV24-1 NA CATSDLGGESATGELFF TGTGCCACCAGTGACCTGGGAGGGGAGTCGGCCACCGGGGAGCTGTTTTTT
NA 16 TRBJ1-4 TRBV9 NA CASSPLGGVPNEKLFF TGTGCCAGCAGCCCCCTTGGAGGGGTCCCTAATGAAAAACTGTTTTTT
TRBD2 15 TRBJ2-1 TRBV15 many CATSRSTGRYNEQFF TGTGCCACCAGCAGATCGACCGGGAGGTACAATGAGCAGTTCTTC
NA 16 TRBJ1-3 TRBV7-2 many CASSFYVGSPGNTIYF TGTGCCAGCAGCTTTTACGTCGGGTCTCCTGGAAACACCATATATTTT
NA 15 TRBJ2-7 TRBV12-3/TRBV12-4 many CASSLRTALNYEQYF TGTGCCAGCAGTTTAAGGACAGCCTTAAACTACGAGCAGTACTTC
NA 16 TRBJ2-3 TRBV5-1 many CASSLEGRGRGDTQYF TGCGCCAGCAGCTTGGAGGGTAGAGGTCGGGGGGATACGCAGTATTTT
TRBD2 17 TRBJ2-7 TRBV6-1 few CASCRLAGGSSAYEQYF TGTGCCAGCTGTCGATTAGCGGGGGGTAGTAGTGCCTACGAGCAGTACTTC
NA 14 TRBJ2-1 TRBV5-1 many CASSLGHKANEQFF TGCGCCAGCAGCTTAGGACATAAGGCGAATGAGCAGTTCTTC
NA 15 TRBJ2-3 TRBV5-1 few CASSLVSASTDTQYF TGCGCCAGCAGCTTGGTATCAGCAAGCACAGATACGCAGTATTTT
NA 15 TRBJ1-1 TRBV18 many CASSPPRVEHSEAFF TGTGCCAGCTCACCACCGAGGGTAGAGCACTCTGAAGCTTTCTTT
NA 15 TRBJ2-7 TRBV20-1 many CSAGGGASETYEQYF TGCAGTGCCGGTGGAGGGGCTAGCGAAACTTACGAGCAGTACTTC
NA 13 TRBJ2-5 TRBV20-1 many CSASDRGGETQYF TGCAGTGCTAGTGATAGGGGAGGCGAGACCCAGTACTTC
TRBD2 14 TRBJ2-5 TRBV20-1 many CSAPAGVIQETQYF TGCAGTGCTCCAGCGGGAGTTATTCAAGAGACCCAGTACTTC
NA 15 TRBJ1-2 TRBV7-2 NA CASSHTGGTMDGYTF TGTGCCAGCAGCCATACTGGAGGGACCATGGATGGCTACACCTTC
NA 13 TRBJ1-1 TRBV20-1 many CSATSGWNTEAFF TGCAGTGCTACCTCAGGGTGGAACACTGAAGCTTTCTTT
TRBD1 15 TRBJ1-1 TRBV5-1 many CASRPFLTGSPEAFF TGCGCCAGCAGGCCGTTTCTGACAGGGTCGCCTGAAGCTTTCTTT
NA 14 TRBJ2-7 TRBV10-3 many CAISDLPGTAKEYF TGTGCCATCAGTGACCTACCAGGGACCGCTAAGGAGTACTTC